What follows are 8 T cell receptor beta chains derived from one specimen sequenced in a study of T-cell memory formation after mild COVID-19. Via MiXCR, TCRdb re-called the 5' RACE reads, giving one row per CDR3 protein. The table lists 530,000 or so distinct CDR3 sequences, 15% to 20% of them singletons. The sample consisted of PBMCs or a T cell subset sorted from them (not recorded which). The receptors were gathered from an adult woman who had mild COVID-19 (a few samples of this study predate the infection). Cell type and time point are not known.

This clonotype came up a few times. The rearrangement links TRBV5-5 to TRBJ2-7; possibly TRBD1 for D (7 bases). CDR3 size: 15 residues. Per the germline V gene, CDR1 is SGHKS and CDR2 is YYEKEE (reference sequence). V shed 3 bases and J shed 6 bases, with 19 bases lying between them. CDR3 coding DNA: TGTGCCAGCAGCTGGAGGGAACAGGGGATGGGCGAGCAGTACTTC. Amino acid sequence: CASSWREQGMGEQYF.

This clonotype was seen repeatedly, ten times or more. The rearrangement joins TRBV29-1 to TRBJ2-7; D might be TRBD1 (6 bases). Between the trimmed V and J ends, which lost 4 bases and 6 bases, there was a span of 13 bases. This CDR3 is 12 amino acids long. Germline values: CDR1 SQVTM, CDR2 ANQGSEA. This CDR3 is CSVGDKRAEQYF. In nucleotides, the CDR3 is TGCAGCGTTGGGGACAAACGGGCCGAGCAGTACTTC.

The chain couples TRBV24-1 to TRBJ1-2; 9 nucleotides line up with TRBD1. This CDR3 region has 15 residues. The germline V gene has CDR1 KGHDR and CDR2 SFDVKD. The V segment lost 5 bases and the J segment 3 bases; nucleotides outside the gene matches: 6. CDR3 loop: CATSGTQGADYGYTF. DNA of the CDR3: TGTGCCACCAGTGGTACACAGGGGGCTGACTATGGCTACACCTTC.

This clonotype was observed a few times. The chain has TRBV7-3 and TRBJ2-3, with D maybe TRBD1 (5 bases). Germline loops: CDR1 SGHTA, CDR2 FQGTGA. V gave up 1 base and J gave up 1 base, with 12 bases separating them. This CDR3 spans 16 amino acids. The CDR3 nucleotides read TGTGCCAGCAGCTTAATGGGGCAGGTCGGCACAGATACGCAGTATTTT. Protein: CASSLMGQVGTDTQYF.

This clonotype was seen a handful of times. This rearrangement joins TRBV29-1 to TRBJ2-1; perhaps TRBD2 as D (6 bases). Looked up from germline, CDR1 is SQVTM and CDR2 is ANQGSEA. Trimming pared 2 bases from V and 3 bases from J, leaving 11 bases between. CDR3 length: 14 residues. This CDR3 reads CSVELAERYNEQFF. The DNA for the CDR3 is TGCAGCGTTGAATTAGCGGAACGCTACAATGAGCAGTTCTTC.

Only a few counts were recorded for this clonotype. The J gene is TRBJ2-7, the V gene TRBV4-3; tentatively, D is TRBD1 (7 bases). Germline V gene lookup returns CDR1 LGHNA and CDR2 YSLEER. The CDR3 has 16 amino acids. V lost 3 bases and J lost 1, with 16 bases in between. CDR3 DNA sequence: TGCGCCAGCAGCCACCTCGGGGGACAGAGATCCTACGAGCAGTACTTC. This sequence encodes CASSHLGGQRSYEQYF.

This clonotype was counted at least ten times. J is TRBJ1-5 and V is TRBV3-1; 7 bases are a match to TRBD1. CDR1 and CDR2 from the germline V gene are LGHDT and YNNKEL (reference sequence). V lost 4 bases to trimming and J lost 0 bases; unmatched junction nucleotides: 3. The CDR3 consists of 15 residues. CDR3 residues: CASSRDRDSNQPQHF. CDR3 coding DNA: TGTGCCAGCAGCCGAGACAGGGATAGCAATCAGCCCCAGCATTTT.

In its sample, this clonotype was seen a few times. The chain has TRBV5-1 and TRBJ2-1, with 12 bases fitting TRBD2. Germline CDR1 and CDR2: SGHRS and YFSETQ. The J segment lost 9 bases and the V segment lost 1 base, leaving 11 bases of the junction unmatched. The CDR3 covers 17 residues. CDR3 protein: CASSLSSGGAIGLEQFF. CDR3 in DNA: TGCGCCAGCAGCTTGTCTAGCGGGGGGGCTATCGGGCTTGAGCAGTTCTTC.